This T cell receptor beta chain was retrieved from a study of blood T cell repertoires in COVID-19. Study summary: Specimens from acute and convalescent COVID-19 originated in the United States, Italy and Spain. Nucleic acid was either cDNA or gDNA, and it came from T cells, B-cell-depleted T cells, or PBMCs.

Per the study methods: Reference gene primer amplification gave estimated nucleated cell counts. Generated by immunoSEQ multiplex PCR, the TCRdb table keeps only in-frame clones and is missing some. V, J and clone size derive from that table, while D and trimming were established from the DNA sequence. The data hold approximately 89,000 clones, with roughly 78% observed a single time. V trimming: 3 bases; J trimming: 3 bases; junction bases outside the gene matches: 3. Per germline, CDR1 MGHDK and CDR2 SYGVNS. The CDR3 spans 14 residues. This receptor was taken from an elderly woman with acute or convalescent COVID-19. The chain combines TRBV25-1 with TRBJ2-7; 9 bases are a match to TRBD1. The specimen sequenced was peripheral blood. CDR3 sequence reads: CASSDSGQGYEQYF. The CDR3 DNA reads as TGTGCCAGCAGTGATTCGGGACAGGGCTACGAGCAGTACTTC.